This record concerns one T cell receptor beta chain sequence. This clonotype has a handful of counts. Its target antigen remains unknown. No per-base quality is available; no much larger clone lies one base away. Library preparation was by PCR. Sequencing relied on an Illumina HiSeq 2500. TCR libraries were prepared with molecular barcoding, using unique molecular identifiers to normalize TCRbeta repertoire quantification. TCRdb reprocessing: public reads trimmed at Q25 with fastp, clones called with MiXCR, in-frame beta chains kept. Every distinct CDR3 protein forms one entry, paired with its most common genes and DNA. The sample table holds roughly 300,000 distinct CDR3 sequences, of which more than 8% were seen once. The ten top clones hold about a tenth of the sample. This entry comes from a study of T-cell reconstitution after alpha-beta-depleted transplantation in children (dated by TCRdb to the mid-2010s). For the study in its entirety: The study quantitatively tracked T-cell immune reconstitution after TCRalphabeta/CD19-depleted allogeneic hematopoietic cell transplantation in children using TCR repertoire profiling.

The sequence was obtained from a human donor who donated a stem cell graft to a child with SCID. Sequenced here: PBMCs from the stem cell graft donor, sampled from the stem cell graft.

For the CDR3, the sequence is CATSDRAGGDQYF. The nucleotides read TGTGCCACCAGTGACCGAGCGGGGGGGGACCAGTACTTC. Recombination joined TRBV24-1 with TRBJ2-5; TRBD2 lines up with 10 middle nucleotides. CDR1 and CDR2, looked up from the germline V gene, are KGHDR and SFDVKD. Compared with germline, V lacks 4 bases and J lacks 10 bases; bases without a gene match: 5. From its cysteine to its phenylalanine, the CDR3 spans 13 amino acids. The entry retains the CDR3 DNA only, 39 bases that are in frame from base 1.